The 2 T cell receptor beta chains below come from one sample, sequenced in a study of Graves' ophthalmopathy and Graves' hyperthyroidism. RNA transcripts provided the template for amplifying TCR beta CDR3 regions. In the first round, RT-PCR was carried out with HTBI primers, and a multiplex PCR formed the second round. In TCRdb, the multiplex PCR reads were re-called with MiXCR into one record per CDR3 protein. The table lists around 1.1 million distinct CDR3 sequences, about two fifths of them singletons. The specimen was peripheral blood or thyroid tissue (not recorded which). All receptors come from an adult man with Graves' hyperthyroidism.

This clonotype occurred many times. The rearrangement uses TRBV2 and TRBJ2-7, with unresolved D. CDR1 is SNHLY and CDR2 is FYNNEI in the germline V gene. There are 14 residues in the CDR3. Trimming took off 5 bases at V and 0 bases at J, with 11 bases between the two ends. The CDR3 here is CASSPTAYSYEQYF. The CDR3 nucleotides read TGTGCCAGCAGTCCCACAGCCTACTCCTACGAGCAGTACTTC.

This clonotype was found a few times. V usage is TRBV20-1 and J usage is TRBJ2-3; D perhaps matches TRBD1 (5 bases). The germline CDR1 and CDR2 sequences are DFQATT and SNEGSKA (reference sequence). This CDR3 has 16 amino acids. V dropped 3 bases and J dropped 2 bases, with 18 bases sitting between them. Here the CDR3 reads CSASYPSQGNTDTQYF. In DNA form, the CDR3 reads TGCAGTGCTAGTTACCCCAGTCAGGGTAACACAGATACGCAGTATTTT.